Listed below are T cell receptor beta chains from one sample, sequenced in a study of blood T cell repertoires in COVID-19. Clones were read by immunoSEQ multiplex PCR, and TCRdb kept only the in-frame ones, dropping some. The data contain hundreds of thousands of clones, approximately 85% of them seen just once; the ten biggest clones take up over 7.5%. Material for sequencing was PBMCs or T cells enriched from blood (not recorded which). The receptor set was obtained from a woman aged 50 to 60 with acute COVID-19. The CDR3 runs from the conserved cysteine through the conserved F or W.

CASREGTLSSYNSPLHF	TRBV27	TRBJ1-6
CASSLGPGEKLFF	TRBV7-9	TRBJ1-4
CASSPGTTPPDTQYF	TRBV7-9	TRBJ2-3
CASRETVNTEAFF	TRBV25-1	TRBJ1-1
CASSPSGVYNSPLHF	TRBV3-1/TRBV3-2	TRBJ1-6
CASSRDSGGYTF	TRBV3-1/TRBV3-2	TRBJ1-2
CAWSNRVGQPQHF	TRBV30	TRBJ1-5
CASGGGDHYGYTF	TRBV5-4	TRBJ1-2
CASSPRTGANTEAFF	TRBV9	TRBJ1-1
CASSLGGDTEAFF	TRBV7-8	TRBJ1-1
CASRGQGARGYGYTF	TRBV6-5	TRBJ1-2
CASSLSGTPASGQLYGYTF	TRBV7-2	TRBJ1-2
CASSQDGGPGGQPQHF	TRBV4-2	TRBJ1-5
CASSEIGRTAYEQYF	TRBV4-1	TRBJ2-7
CASSLSWTGSSYEQYF	TRBV5-1	TRBJ2-7
CASSPLAGGYGYTF	TRBV7-2	TRBJ1-2
CASSWGRGWNEQFF	TRBV9	TRBJ2-1
CASSESYGTGFPIDEQFF	TRBV9	TRBJ2-1
CASSIALLNTEAFF	TRBV19	TRBJ1-1
CASSVDQALGNTIYF	TRBV9	TRBJ1-3
CASSSRGRGYEQYF	TRBV5-1	TRBJ2-7
CASSDPSDRGHSNQPQHF	TRBV6-4	TRBJ1-5
CASSLRTGGSGANVLTF	TRBV5-6	TRBJ2-6
CASSYSQGAGGYTF	TRBV6-5	TRBJ1-2
CASSWTGAETQYF	TRBV6-5	TRBJ2-5
CASSLAGGSTDTQYF	TRBV7-3	TRBJ2-3
CASRRGQGVTEAFF	TRBV3-1/TRBV3-2	TRBJ1-1
CATSNRGDSYEQYF	TRBV10-3	TRBJ2-7
CASSLGQNNYGYTF	TRBV5-4	TRBJ1-2
CAISARGAGANTGELFF	TRBV10-3	TRBJ2-2
CASNKGQGAWGYTF	TRBV5-1	TRBJ1-2
CASSTSGTPNEQFF	TRBV19	TRBJ2-1
CASREDGDTEAFF	TRBV12-3/TRBV12-4	TRBJ1-1
CASSQDPSGRSYEQYF	TRBV4-1	TRBJ2-7
CASSPGASGAYEQYF	TRBV9	TRBJ2-7
CASSFGDRNYGYTF	TRBV27	TRBJ1-2
CASSPRTGGETQYF	TRBV11-2	TRBJ2-5
CASSTLGQGNYGYTF	TRBV9	TRBJ1-2
CASSDQGSGEQYF	TRBV6-5	TRBJ2-7
CAISTGDRFTYGYTF	TRBV10-3	TRBJ1-2
CASSLEPSSYNEQFF	TRBV5-1	TRBJ2-1
CSTTGATNEKLFF	TRBV29-1	TRBJ1-4
CASSSQGTYGYTF	TRBV5-6	TRBJ1-2
CASSSNSGTGPYGYTF	TRBV7-9	TRBJ1-2
CASSAGQGVPGTQYF	TRBV9	TRBJ2-5
CATGDRGTGELFF	TRBV19	TRBJ2-2
CASSGGAGLGNTEAFF	TRBV7-9	TRBJ1-1
CSASIGGGDTQYF	TRBV20-1	TRBJ2-3
CASRRAGGTADTQYF	TRBV6-5	TRBJ2-3
CASRDRGRNEQFF	TRBV6-5	TRBJ2-1
CASSVATSGGAWTDTQYF	TRBV9	TRBJ2-3
CSALQGTEAFF	TRBV20-1	TRBJ1-1
CAIRTGGDYNEQFF	TRBV10-3	TRBJ2-1
CAISDLGLASTDTQYF	TRBV10-3	TRBJ2-3
CASSRTGAQPYGYTF	TRBV14	TRBJ1-2
CASSQRSGQGPQHF	TRBV3-1/TRBV3-2	TRBJ1-5
CASSSTWGAEDTQYF	TRBV5-1	TRBJ2-3